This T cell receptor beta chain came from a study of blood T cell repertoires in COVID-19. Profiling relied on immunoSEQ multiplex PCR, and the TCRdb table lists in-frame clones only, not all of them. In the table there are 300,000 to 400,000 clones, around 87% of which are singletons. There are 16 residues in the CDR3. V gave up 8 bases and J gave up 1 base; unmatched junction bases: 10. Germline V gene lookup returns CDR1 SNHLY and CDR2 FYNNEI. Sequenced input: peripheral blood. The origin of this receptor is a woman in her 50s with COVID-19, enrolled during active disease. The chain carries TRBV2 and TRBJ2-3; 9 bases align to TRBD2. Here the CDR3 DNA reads TGTGCCAGCTCAAGCGGGAGGTATTCCGGCACAGATACGCAGTATTTT. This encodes CASSSGRYSGTDTQYF.